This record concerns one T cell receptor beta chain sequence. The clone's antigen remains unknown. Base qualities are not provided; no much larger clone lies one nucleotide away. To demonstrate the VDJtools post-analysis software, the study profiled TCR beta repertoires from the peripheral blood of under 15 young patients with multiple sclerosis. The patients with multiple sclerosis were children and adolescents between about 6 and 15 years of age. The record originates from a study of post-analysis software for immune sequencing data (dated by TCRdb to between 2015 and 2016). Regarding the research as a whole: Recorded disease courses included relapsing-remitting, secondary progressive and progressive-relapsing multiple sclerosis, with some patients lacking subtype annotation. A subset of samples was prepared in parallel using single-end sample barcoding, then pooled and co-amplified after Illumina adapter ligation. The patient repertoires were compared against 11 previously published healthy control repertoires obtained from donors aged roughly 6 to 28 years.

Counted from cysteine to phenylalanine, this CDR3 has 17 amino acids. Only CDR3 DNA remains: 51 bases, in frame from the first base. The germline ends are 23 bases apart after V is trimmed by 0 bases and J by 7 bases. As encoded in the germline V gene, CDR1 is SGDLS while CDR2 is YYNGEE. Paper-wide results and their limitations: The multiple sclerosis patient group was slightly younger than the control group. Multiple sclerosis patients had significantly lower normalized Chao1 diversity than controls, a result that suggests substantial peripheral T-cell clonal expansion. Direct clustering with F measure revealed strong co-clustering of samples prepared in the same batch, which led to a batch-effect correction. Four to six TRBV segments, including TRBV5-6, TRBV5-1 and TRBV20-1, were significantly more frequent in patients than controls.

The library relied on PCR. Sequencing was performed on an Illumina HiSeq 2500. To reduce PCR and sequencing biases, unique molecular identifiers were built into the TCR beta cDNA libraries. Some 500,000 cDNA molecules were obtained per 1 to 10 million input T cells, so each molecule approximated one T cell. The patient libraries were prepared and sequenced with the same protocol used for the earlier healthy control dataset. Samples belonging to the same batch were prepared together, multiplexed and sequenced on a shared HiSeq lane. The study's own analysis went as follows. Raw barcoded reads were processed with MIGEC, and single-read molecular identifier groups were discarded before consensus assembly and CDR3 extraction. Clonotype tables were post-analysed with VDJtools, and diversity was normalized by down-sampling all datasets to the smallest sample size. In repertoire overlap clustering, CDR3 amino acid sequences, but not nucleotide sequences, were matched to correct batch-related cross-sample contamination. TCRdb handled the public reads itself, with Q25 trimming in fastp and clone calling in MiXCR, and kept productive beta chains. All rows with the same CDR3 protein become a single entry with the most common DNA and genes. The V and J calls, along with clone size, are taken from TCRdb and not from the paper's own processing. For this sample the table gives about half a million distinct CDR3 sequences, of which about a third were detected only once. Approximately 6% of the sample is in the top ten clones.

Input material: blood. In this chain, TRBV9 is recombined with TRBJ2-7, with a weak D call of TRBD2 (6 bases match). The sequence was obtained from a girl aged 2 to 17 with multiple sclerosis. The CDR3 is CASSVGFWGLNYNEQYF. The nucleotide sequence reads TGTGCCAGCAGCGTAGGTTTTTGGGGACTTAACTACAATGAGCAGTACTTC.